These 19 T cell receptor beta chains share one sample of origin, sequenced in a study of vaccination effects on CD4 cells after COVID-19. CD4+ T cells were isolated after about nine days of culture. These receptors' targets are unknown. The assay was immunoSEQ multiplex PCR, and TCRdb's table has in-frame clones only and misses some. The data contain almost 40,000 clones, 82% of them seen just once; the ten biggest clones take up just under 3%. This specimen was CD4+ T cells from PBMCs cultured without peptide, taken before COVID-19 vaccination. Source of these receptors: a human donor who received a COVID-19 vaccine.

V gene TRBV10-3 combines with J gene TRBJ1-5; no clear D. Germline CDR1 reads ENHRY; CDR2 reads SYGVKD. V lost 2 bases, J lost 4 bases, and 6 bases lay in between. The CDR3 is made up of 13 amino acids. The CDR3 here is CAISENPNQPQHF. DNA for the CDR3: TGTGCCATCAGTGAGAACCCTAATCAGCCCCAGCATTTT.

The V call is TRBV19, the J call TRBJ2-3, with D possibly matching TRBD1 (5 bases). V dropped 5 bases and J dropped 11 bases, with 14 bases sitting between them. Germline V lookup: CDR1 LNHDA, CDR2 SQIVND (reference sequence). The CDR3 covers 12 residues. CDR3 nucleotides: TGTGCCAGTAGTGTCACAGGTTACCGGCAGTATTTT. The encoded protein is CASSVTGYRQYF.

The CDR3 loop is CASGPTGIETQYF. CDR3 nucleotide sequence: TGTGCTAGTGGCCCGACAGGGATAGAGACCCAGTACTTC. The chain links TRBV12-5 to TRBJ2-5; 7 bases are a match to TRBD1. J gave up 4 bases and V 6 bases, and 5 bases lay outside the gene matches. This CDR3 contains 13 residues. CDR1 LGHNT and CDR2 FRNRAP come from the germline V gene.

V and J are TRBV5-1 and TRBJ2-5; 10 nucleotides align to TRBD1. The CDR3 spans 15 residues. Per the germline V gene, CDR1 is SGHRS and CDR2 is YFSETQ. The V gene end was trimmed by 0 bases and the J gene end by 3 bases; junction bases not matched to a gene: 2. The CDR3 is CASSLDGTGEETQYF. DNA of the CDR3: TGCGCCAGCAGCTTGGACGGGACAGGGGAAGAGACCCAGTACTTC.

The genes are TRBV29-1 and TRBJ1-2; D not certain. From germline, CDR1 is SQVTM and CDR2 ANQGSEA. V shed 3 bases and J shed 2 bases, with 4 bases lying between them. CDR3 length equals 11 residues. The CDR3: CSVEQNYGYTF. CDR3 sequence (DNA): TGCAGCGTTGAGCAAAACTATGGCTACACCTTC.

This chain links TRBV2 with TRBJ1-1; tentative D call: TRBD1 (5 bases). The CDR3 extends over 14 amino acids. Germline V gives CDR1 SNHLY, CDR2 FYNNEI. Trimming took off 4 bases at V and 11 bases at J, with 20 bases between the two ends. The CDR3 spells CASSVGEPRQLAFF. The CDR3 nucleotides read TGTGCCAGCAGTGTGGGTGAGCCGCGACAGCTGGCTTTCTTT.

The gene calls are TRBV10-1 and TRBJ2-6; possible D gene TRBD2, 5 bases. V lost 5 bases and J lost 0, with 8 bases in between. The germline V gene has CDR1 WNHNN and CDR2 SYGVQD (reference sequence). This CDR3 spans 15 amino acids. CDR3 nucleotide sequence: TGCGCCAGCAGTAACGGAGGCTCTGGGGCCAACGTCCTGACTTTC. Encoded protein: CASSNGGSGANVLTF.

This chain links TRBV4-2 with TRBJ1-1; TRBD1 might be the D (6 bases). Germline CDR1 LGHNA, CDR2 YNFKEQ. Trimming took off 0 bases at V and 0 bases at J, with 14 bases between the two ends. The CDR3 spans 17 residues. CDR3 sequence (DNA): TGTGCCAGCAGCCAAGATCAAGGGGGTGCGTTGAACACTGAAGCTTTCTTT. It specifies CASSQDQGGALNTEAFF.

The rearrangement uses TRBV28 and TRBJ1-2; 7 bases are shared with TRBD1. This CDR3 contains 14 residues. Germline loops: CDR1 MDHEN, CDR2 SYDVKM. V shed 7 bases and J 1 base; nucleotides not matched to a gene: 6. CDR3 bases: TGTGCCAGCATCCTGGACAGGTATAACTATGGCTACACCTTC. Its protein product is CASILDRYNYGYTF.

The V call is TRBV30, the J call TRBJ2-1; 7 nucleotides match TRBD1. This CDR3 spans 14 amino acids. Germline V lookup: CDR1 GTSNPN, CDR2 SVGIG (reference sequence). Unmatched junction bases numbered 6, after V lost 5 bases and J lost 2 bases. CDR3 in DNA: TGTGCCTGGGCACGAGGGGGCGCCTACAATGAGCAGTTCTTC. Translated: CAWARGGAYNEQFF.

The CDR3 reads CATRAGGLQEQFF. CDR3 nucleotide sequence: TGTGCCACCAGAGCGGGGGGCTTACAAGAGCAGTTCTTC. The chain recombines TRBV24-1 with TRBJ2-1, with TRBD2 identical over 9 bases. Germline V gene sequence: CDR1 KGHDR, CDR2 SFDVKD. Trimming cost V 7 bases and J 10 bases; bases outside gene matches: 7. The CDR3 is 13 amino acids.

The chain is built from TRBV30 and TRBJ2-3, with D unclear. V was cut by 0 bases and J by 6 bases, with 4 bases left in between. There are 11 residues in the CDR3. CDR1 is GTSNPN and CDR2 is SVGIG in the germline V gene (reference sequence). CDR3: CAWSVPDTQYF. CDR3 coding DNA: TGTGCCTGGAGTGTACCGGATACGCAGTATTTT.

This chain links TRBV10-3 with TRBJ2-1; D not certain. Germline loops: CDR1 ENHRY, CDR2 SYGVKD. V lost 0 bases, J lost 8 bases, and 2 bases lay in between. CDR3 length: 11 residues. CDR3 sequence (DNA): TGTGCCATCAGTGAGTCGGATGAGCAGTTCTTC. It codes for CAISESDEQFF.

This clone has only a few counts. The rearrangement uses TRBV6-2 or TRBV6-3 and TRBJ1-6, with 12 bases identical to TRBD1. Germline assignment: CDR1 MNHEY and CDR2 SVGEGT. The CDR3 loop spans 17 amino acids. V shed 2 bases and J 4 bases; nucleotides not matched to a gene: 3. The CDR3 sequence is CASSYGTGGAYNSPLHF. The CDR3 DNA reads TGTGCCAGCAGTTACGGGACAGGGGGCGCTTATAATTCACCCCTCCACTTT.

This sequence joins TRBV7-7 and TRBJ2-3; tentatively, D is TRBD2 (7 bases). Germline lookup yields CDR1 SSHAT and CDR2 FNYEAQ (reference sequence). V gave up 4 bases and J gave up 2 bases, with 10 bases separating them. There are 14 residues in the CDR3. The CDR3, as DNA: TGTGCCAGCAGCTCCGGGGGGCCCACAGATACGCAGTATTTT. Encoded protein: CASSSGGPTDTQYF. The full variable domain, completed using reference TRBV7-7 and TRBJ2-3, is GAGVSQSPRYKVTKRGQDVTLRCDPISSHATLYWYQQALGQGPEFLTYFNYEAQPDKSGLPSDRFSAERPEGSISTLTIQRTEQRDSAMYRCASSSGGPTDTQYFGPGTRLTVL.

This clone came up a few times. This sequence joins TRBV4-3 and TRBJ1-1; D is unresolved. Trimming removed 0 bases from V and 1 base from J, with 6 bases in between. Germline values: CDR1 LGHNA, CDR2 YSLEER. The CDR3 totals 14 residues. The CDR3 reads CASSQDNRNTEAFF. CDR3 nucleotides: TGCGCCAGCAGCCAAGATAACAGGAACACTGAAGCTTTCTTT.

The chain uses TRBV5-1 and TRBJ1-6, with TRBD1 matching over 8 bases. CDR3 length: 16 amino acids. Trimming at V came to 0 bases and at J to 9 bases, leaving 8 bases not matched to a gene. The germline V gene encodes CDR1 SGHRS and CDR2 YFSETQ. The chain's CDR3 is CASSLDGRGQFSPLHF. CDR3 DNA: TGCGCCAGCAGCTTGGATGGCAGGGGGCAATTTTCACCCCTCCACTTT. Drawing the rest from reference TRBV5-1 and TRBJ1-6, the complete variable domain is KAGVTQTPRYLIKTRGQQVTLSCSPISGHRSVSWYQQTPGQGLQFLFEYFSETQRNKGNFPGRFSGRQFSNSRSEMNVSTLELGDSALYLCASSLDGRGQFSPLHFGNGTRLTVT.

V is TRBV3-1 (or the pseudogene TRBV3-2) and J is TRBJ2-1; 7 bases fit TRBD2. This CDR3 spans 15 amino acids. The trim removed 7 bases at V and 6 bases at J, leaving 12 bases unmatched. Germline V gene sequence: CDR1 LGHDT, CDR2 YNNKEL (reference sequence). The DNA for the CDR3 is TGTGCCAGCACCCTAAGGGCGGGGGTCGCCAATGAGCAGTTCTTC. Amino acid sequence: CASTLRAGVANEQFF.

This chain uses TRBV25-1 with TRBJ2-6, with 7 bases that match TRBD1. With V trimmed by 1 base and J by 3 bases, 9 bases remained unmatched. The length of the CDR3 is 18 residues. Looked up from germline, CDR1 is MGHDK and CDR2 is SYGVNS. The DNA for the CDR3 is TGTGCCAGCAGTGAATGGGGGCCAGGGGGTTTTGGGGCCAACGTCCTGACTTTC. It encodes CASSEWGPGGFGANVLTF.